This passage covers 6 T cell receptor beta chains from one sample sequenced in a study of CD8+ T cells in alopecia areata. Extracted RNA was reverse transcribed, and the resulting cDNA served as sequencing template. Measured with immunoSEQ multiplex PCR; TCRdb has only the in-frame clones, and not every one. The sample includes fewer than 250,000 clones, roughly 57% seen only once; the top ten take approximately 0.44%. Sequencing used CD4+ T cells sorted from blood, obtained at week 0. The receptors come from a human donor with alopecia areata.

V gene TRBV18 combines with J gene TRBJ2-3; 7 bases are shared with TRBD2. Germline trimming cut 4 bases from V and 6 bases from J; bases unmatched to any gene: 7. The length of the CDR3 is 14 residues. Germline V CDR1 and CDR2: KGHSH, LQKENI. For the CDR3, the DNA is TGTGCCAGCTCACGGCTAGCGGCCACCGATACGCAGTATTTT. Its translation: CASSRLAATDTQYF.

Concerning this clone itself: Distinct nucleotide sequences in the sample also encode this CDR3. The chain employs TRBV29-1 and TRBJ2-7; no firm D call. Trimming removed 4 bases from V and 2 bases from J, with 9 bases in between. CDR3 size: 12 residues. CDR1 is SQVTM, CDR2 ANQGSEA, per germline. The CDR3 here is CSVGDTPYEQYF. The CDR3, as DNA: TGCAGCGTTGGTGACACCCCCTACGAGCAGTACTTC.

V usage is TRBV30 and J usage is TRBJ2-4, with TRBD2 identical over 9 bases. CDR3 length: 14 residues. The germline CDR1 and CDR2 sequences are GTSNPN and SVGIG (reference sequence). V shed 2 bases, J shed 7 bases, and the junction held 6 bases outside the gene matches. CDR3: CAWSTGAGGNIQYF. The DNA of the CDR3 is TGTGCCTGGAGTACCGGGGCGGGAGGGAACATTCAGTACTTC.

The chain carries TRBV6-5 and TRBJ2-1; TRBD2 might be the D (6 bases). The V and J ends lost 10 bases and 0 bases respectively, with 16 bases between them. Germline V gene sequence: CDR1 MNHEY, CDR2 SVGAGI. The CDR3 has 15 residues. The CDR3 loop is CATKAGLDSYNEQFF. The CDR3, as DNA: TGTGCCACCAAGGCGGGGTTAGACTCCTACAATGAGCAGTTCTTC.

The chain combines TRBV29-1 with TRBJ2-3; 8 positions match TRBD1. Trimming cost V 7 bases and J 3 bases; bases outside gene matches: 6. Germline V gene sequence: CDR1 SQVTM, CDR2 ANQGSEA. The CDR3 has 13 amino acids. Here the CDR3 DNA reads TGCAGCGCCCCTTGGACAGGGACAGATACGCAGTATTTT. As protein: CSAPWTGTDTQYF.

The rearrangement links TRBV30 to TRBJ2-6; 14 nucleotides agree with TRBD2. Germline V CDR1 and CDR2: GTSNPN, SVGIG (reference sequence). J lost 2 bases, V lost 3 bases, and 6 bases had no gene match. The length of the CDR3 is 18 residues. The chain's CDR3 is CAWSTRLAGGPGANVLTF. Written as DNA, the CDR3 is TGTGCCTGGAGCACTCGACTAGCGGGAGGGCCTGGGGCCAACGTCCTGACTTTC.